Following are 20 T cell receptor beta chains from one sample sequenced in a study of T cells in Graves' hyperthyroidism and ophthalmopathy. RNA transcripts were the template for amplifying TCR beta CDR3 regions. First-round RT-PCR with HTBI primers amplified the TCR CDR3 region. TCRdb used MiXCR to reprocess the multiplex PCR reads, holding one entry per CDR3 protein. Of hundreds of thousands of distinct CDR3 sequences in the sample, about 43% were seen once. Sequencing used peripheral blood or thyroid tissue (not recorded which). The receptors here all came from a woman aged 18-35 years with Graves' hyperthyroidism.

Notes on this clonotype: A much larger clone differs by one base, so this may be a read error. This chain links TRBV29-1 with TRBJ1-2; no firm D call. The CDR3 covers 16 residues. Looked up from germline, CDR1 is SQVTM and CDR2 is ANQGSEA. The DNA for the CDR3 is TGCAGCGTTGTCGGCAAATCCCCGGGTCTTTACTATGGCTGCACCTTC. It codes for CSVVGKSPGLYYGCTF.

The CDR3 coding sequence is TGTGCCAGCAGCTTAGGGTCTTTGGTTGATTCCAGGGGGCGCGACGAGCAGTACTTC. Encoded protein: CASSLGSLVDSRGRDEQYF. The chain couples TRBV7-6 to TRBJ2-7; 8 bases line up with TRBD1. The V gene's germline CDR1 is SGHVS and CDR2 FNYEAQ. The CDR3 loop spans 19 amino acids. V shed 1 base and J 5 bases; nucleotides not matched to a gene: 19.

A remark on this clonotype: One end of the junction fails to match germline, which may point to a read error. The chain is built from TRBV10-3 and TRBJ1-1; D possibly corresponds to TRBD1 (5 bases). This CDR3 contains 15 residues. Germline-derived CDR1 and CDR2 are ENHRY and SYGVKD. The DNA for the CDR3 is TGTGCCAGCAGCCCCCGGAGGGAGGGGAACACTGAAGCTCTCTTT. Its translation is CASSPRREGNTEALF.

In this sample, this clonotype turned up a few times. This chain links TRBV19 with TRBJ1-1; D is ambiguous. The germline CDR1 and CDR2 sequences are LNHDA and SQIVND (reference sequence). The V end was cut by 2 bases, the J end by 3 bases, with 4 bases between. There are 12 residues in the CDR3. The CDR3 is CASSIKYTEAFF. The DNA of the CDR3 is TGTGCCAGTAGTATAAAGTACACTGAAGCTTTCTTT.

This clonotype appeared a single time. A read error may explain this, as a much larger clone is one base away. V and J are TRBV20-1 and TRBJ1-5, with a tentative D call TRBD1 (5 bases). The CDR3 is 13 amino acids. Germline lookup yields CDR1 DFQATT and CDR2 SNEGSKA (reference sequence). CDR3 in DNA: TGCGGTGCAGTCAGGGACAGCAATCAGCCCCAGCATTTT. It translates to CGAVRDSNQPQHF.

The chain uses TRBV6-4 and TRBJ2-5; a possible D gene is TRBD2 (6 bases). Judging by the DNA end, TRBJ2-1 fits better; the J call may be wrong. The CDR3 is 16 residues long. Germline CDR1 MRHNA, CDR2 SNTAGT. In DNA, the CDR3 is TGTGCCAGCAGTGACCTCCTCGGGGGTTGGGAGGTTGAGCAGTTCTTC. Protein sequence: CASSDLLGGWEVEQFF.

The chain joins TRBV15 to TRBJ2-5, with 9 bases aligning to TRBD1. With V trimmed by 5 bases and J by 5 bases, 9 bases remained unmatched. This CDR3 has 15 residues. Germline CDR1 is LNHNV and CDR2 is YYDKDF (reference sequence). CDR3 sequence reads: CATSGKDRGRETQYF. The CDR3 bases are TGTGCCACCAGCGGCAAGGACAGGGGAAGGGAGACCCAGTACTTC.

Comments on this clonotype: Possible read error: a much larger clone is one base away. The rearrangement uses TRBV7-9 and TRBJ1-4; D remains unclear. V lost 10 bases to trimming and J lost 8 bases, with 17 bases between them. Germline assignment: CDR1 SEHNR and CDR2 FQNEAQ (reference sequence). There are 13 residues in the CDR3. The CDR3 protein is CAIEAPSKEKLFF. The CDR3 bases are TGTGCCATCGAAGCCCCGAGCAAGGAAAAACTGTTTTTT.

This clonotype was found a few times. The CDR3 nucleotides read TGTGCCAGCAGTTCACACAAGACAGGGCAAGAGACCCAGTACTTC. This translates into CASSSHKTGQETQYF. The chain has TRBV12-3 or TRBV12-4 and TRBJ2-7, with TRBD1 identical over 7 bases. The tail of the sequence fits TRBJ2-5 better, so the J call may be wrong. CDR3 length: 15 amino acids.

At least ten counts were recorded for this clonotype. The rearrangement uses TRBV7-8 and TRBJ1-4; 8 bases line up with TRBD1. The CDR3 consists of 16 residues. Germline lookup yields CDR1 SGHVS and CDR2 FQNEAQ. The V segment lost 0 bases and the J segment 8 bases; nucleotides outside the gene matches: 8. CDR3 coding DNA: TGTGCCAGCAGCTTAGCTGCCGGACAGGGAGACGAAAAACTGTTTTTT. It encodes CASSLAAGQGDEKLFF. Full variable domain (remainder filled in from reference TRBV7-8 and TRBJ1-4): GAGVSQSPRYKVAKRGQDVALRCDPISGHVSLFWYQQALGQGPEFLTYFQNEAQLDKSGLPSDRFFAERPEGSVSTLKIQRTQQEDSAVYLCASSLAAGQGDEKLFFGSGTQLSVL.

This clonotype was counted only a few times. V usage is TRBV7-2 and J usage is TRBJ1-5, with D uncertain. V lost 0 bases, J lost 4 bases, and 4 bases lay in between. This CDR3 contains 13 residues. Germline CDR1 and CDR2: SGHTA and FQGNSA. The CDR3 bases are TGTGCCAGCAGCTTAGCCCCGAATCAGCCCCAGCATTTT. Translation: CASSLAPNQPQHF.

The table lists this clonotype with a few counts. This chain uses TRBV14 with TRBJ1-1; D perhaps matches TRBD1 (5 bases). The germline gives CDR1 SGHDN, CDR2 FVKESK. CDR3 size: 14 residues. The germline V and J ends were trimmed by 0 bases and 5 bases, with 10 bases remaining between them. CDR3 sequence (DNA): TGTGCCAGCAGCCAAGAAGAGGGACGGACTGAAGCTTTCTTT. Protein: CASSQEEGRTEAFF.

The J gene is TRBJ1-6, the V gene TRBV19; TRBD1 matches at 11 bases. The junction had 5 bases not matched to a gene; V was cut back by 0 bases and J by 10 bases. The CDR3 loop spans 16 amino acids. Germline V gene lookup returns CDR1 LNHDA and CDR2 SQIVND (reference sequence). CDR3 sequence: CASSIDLGQGESPLHF. CDR3 DNA sequence: TGTGCCAGTAGTATAGATCTGGGACAGGGGGAGTCACCCCTCCACTTT.

V gene TRBV10-2 combines with J gene TRBJ2-7; 12 nucleotides line up with TRBD2. The V segment lost 6 bases and the J segment 5 bases; nucleotides outside the gene matches: 14. Germline V gene lookup returns CDR1 WSHSY and CDR2 SAAADI. The CDR3 runs to 17 residues. CDR3 sequence: CASSPSPGTSGLHEQYF. Written as DNA, the CDR3 is TGCGCCAGCAGCCCATCTCCCGGGACTAGCGGGCTTCACGAGCAGTACTTC.

The rearrangement uses TRBV14 and TRBJ1-2; no reliable D call. Trimming took 0 bases from V and 8 from J, leaving 16 bases between them. The CDR3 consists of 15 residues. The germline V gene has CDR1 SGHDN and CDR2 FVKESK. The CDR3 region is CASSQEPRSDIGYTF. CDR3 nucleotide sequence: TGTGCCAGCAGCCAAGAGCCCCGGAGCGATATAGGCTACACCTTC.

This clonotype showed up just a few times. This chain uses TRBV5-6 with TRBJ1-2; the D is unclear. Germline-derived CDR1 and CDR2 are SGHDT and YYEEEE. Deletions cut 3 bases from V and 7 bases from J, with 16 bases between. This CDR3 has 14 amino acids. The CDR3 here is CASSSDEAITGYTF. As DNA, the CDR3 is TGTGCCAGCAGCTCGGACGAGGCCATCACTGGCTACACCTTC.

About this clonotype itself: The germline gene is not matched at one end of the junction; a read error may be the cause. The CDR3 sequence is CASSFGGTGANVLTF. DNA for the CDR3: TGCGCCAGCAGCTTCGGGGGGACTGGGGCCAACGTCCTGACTTTC. The V call is TRBV9, the J call TRBJ2-6, with TRBD2 identical over 7 bases. The germline V gene encodes CDR1 SGDLS and CDR2 YYNGEE. CDR3 size: 15 residues.

Many counts were recorded for this clonotype. This chain uses TRBV2 with TRBJ2-5; D may be TRBD2 (5 bases). The CDR3 is 16 amino acids. V lost 3 bases to trimming and J lost 5 bases, with 19 bases between them. Germline V lookup: CDR1 SNHLY, CDR2 FYNNEI. The CDR3 nucleotides read TGTGCCAGCAGTGAGGACTCTCTCAGTTATGCGGAGACCCAGTACTTC. Amino acids: CASSEDSLSYAETQYF.

Many counts were recorded for this clonotype. The chain recombines TRBV29-1 with TRBJ2-5; D call uncertain. CDR3 length: 13 amino acids. V was trimmed by 2 bases and J by 6 bases, leaving 13 bases between them. CDR1 is SQVTM, CDR2 ANQGSEA, per germline. CDR3 DNA sequence: TGCAGCGTTGAACATCCTGAACGTCAGACCCAGTACTTC. Translation: CSVEHPERQTQYF.

Points on this clonotype: Since no conserved phenylalanine or tryptophan closes the CDR3, a read error is the likely cause. CDR3 protein: CASSEPGQGEEKLFL. The CDR3 bases are TGTGCCAGCAGTGAACCGGGACAGGGAGAGGAAAAACTGTTTCTT. The rearrangement uses TRBV25-1 and TRBJ1-4; 9 nucleotides line up with TRBD1. The CDR3 covers 15 residues. Germline CDR1 and CDR2: MGHDK and SYGVNS. The J segment lost 8 bases and the V segment lost 2 bases, leaving 6 bases of the junction unmatched.